This T cell receptor beta chain was retrieved from a study of blood T cell repertoires in COVID-19. Per the original methods: Amplification from reference gene primers served as the basis for estimated nucleated cell counts. Profiled with immunoSEQ multiplex PCR; TCRdb holds only in-frame clones, not every one. V and J calls and clone size follow that table, whereas D and trimming were derived from the DNA. The sample consists of about 160,000 clones, roughly 87% of them appearing once. V lost 2 bases and J lost 8, with 12 bases in between. The CDR3 spans 14 residues. Germline assignment: CDR1 KGHSH and CDR2 LQKENI.

The rearrangement uses TRBV18 and TRBJ1-4; no reliable D call. The sample taken for sequencing was peripheral blood. The clonotype comes from a woman aged 60 to 75 with active or convalescent COVID-19. CDR3 sequence reads: CASSPSQEHEKLFF. In DNA, the CDR3 is TGTGCCAGCTCACCAAGCCAGGAACACGAAAAACTGTTTTTT.